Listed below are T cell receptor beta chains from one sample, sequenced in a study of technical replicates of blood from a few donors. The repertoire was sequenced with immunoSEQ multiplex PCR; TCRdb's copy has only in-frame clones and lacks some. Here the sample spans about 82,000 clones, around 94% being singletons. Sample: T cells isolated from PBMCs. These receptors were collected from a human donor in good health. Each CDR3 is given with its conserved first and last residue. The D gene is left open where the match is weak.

CASRFLWDSNEQFF	TRBV12-2	NA
CASSLGGSGPYEQYF	TRBV11-2	TRBD2
CSVISGNTIYF	TRBV29-1	NA
CASSPRPLARATDTQYF	TRBV7-2	NA
CASLPSDTYEQYF	TRBV2	NA
CASSLDLHEQYF	TRBV6-5	NA
CASSIGQNNEQFF	TRBV7-6	NA
CASSFLTSGMAQETQYF	TRBV5-1	TRBD2
CASSIMSQGTGQPQHF	TRBV19	NA
CASTGGEKLFF	TRBV19	NA
CASSSYLGLAGYDEQYF	TRBV11-2	TRBD2
CASSYAGQTNYGYTF	TRBV6-5	NA
CASSPGQGLGAFF	TRBV19	TRBD1
CASSMGQGYEQYF	TRBV19	NA
CASSVAVGQGETQYF	TRBV9	TRBD1
CASSPVGVHEQYF	TRBV10-1	NA
CASSEAGLGNEQYF	TRBV2	TRBD2
CASSLGSGNEQYF	TRBV13	NA
CASSREGNRAGAGELFF	TRBV5-1	TRBD2
CSVDTGQPHEKLFF	TRBV29-1	TRBD1
CASSFVGQDYEQYF	TRBV5-1	TRBD1
CASSAGNYGYTF	TRBV27	NA
CASSPLTENEKLFF	TRBV18	NA
CASSPSGSSYNEQFF	TRBV18	TRBD2
CASVSSGREPYEQYF	TRBV6-5	TRBD2
CASSPRGTLGNEQFF	TRBV18	NA
CASRAGDTGELFF	TRBV6-5	NA
CATRQGVNYGYTF	TRBV28	TRBD1
CASSWGTSGKSEGQYF	TRBV5-6	TRBD2
CASSAQQGMTSGYTF	TRBV5-6	TRBD1
CASSVDSYNEQFF	TRBV19	NA
CAISEDRERDNEQFF	TRBV10-3	TRBD1
CASSPRGANVLTF	TRBV6-5	NA
CASSESPFEQYF	TRBV2	NA
CAWNRDTFNYGYTF	TRBV30	NA
CAWQTGAHAEAFF	TRBV30	TRBD1
CASSRDTLTQYF	TRBV2	NA
CASSPRPGTESSYEQYF	TRBV5-1	TRBD1
CASITTGLITGELFF	TRBV6-1	NA